The rows below give T cell receptor beta chains drawn from one sample of a study of cytomegalovirus exposure and HLA in healthy donors. TCRdb's copy holds only in-frame clones and misses some; the assay was immunoSEQ multiplex PCR. The table records approximately 110,000 clones, around 79% of them present only once. Sample: PBMCs. The receptors come from a woman aged 40 to 49 in good health and CMV-seronegative. Each CDR3 is given with its conserved first and last residue. The order of the fields is clone size, V gene, D gene, J gene, CDR3 DNA, CDR3 protein. A D gene is named only where the DNA matches it firmly. The size field is filled for only some rows; it gives once, few, many or a size class.

>NA|TRBV7-9|TRBD1|TRBJ2-1
TGTGCCAGCAGCTTAGATACAGGGGGGCTTTACAATGAGCAGTTCTTC
CASSLDTGGLYNEQFF
>NA|TRBV10-3|NA|TRBJ1-2
TGTGCCATCAGCGAATCCGGCAGGGCGAAATCTGGCTACACCTTC
CAISESGRAKSGYTF
>NA|TRBV6-6|TRBD1|TRBJ2-7
TGTGCCAGCAGTGTCGACAGGGGTTACGAGCAGTACTTC
CASSVDRGYEQYF
>NA|TRBV28|NA|TRBJ2-1
TGTGCCAGCAGCCGGCCGGGGACGGTCGCGGGGGAGCAGTTCTTC
CASSRPGTVAGEQFF
>NA|TRBV30|TRBD1|TRBJ1-5
TGTGCCTGGAGTTCCGGGACAGGGGGCCGGTATAGCAATCAGCCCCAGCATTTT
CAWSSGTGGRYSNQPQHF
>NA|TRBV28|NA|TRBJ2-3
TGTGCCAGCAGTTTACCCCTGGTTGGGGCTTACACAGATACGCAGTATTTT
CASSLPLVGAYTDTQYF
>few|TRBV11-2|TRBD2|TRBJ2-1
TGTGCCAGCAGCTTGGGGACTACATACAATGAGCAGTTCTTC
CASSLGTTYNEQFF
>NA|TRBV7-2|TRBD1|TRBJ1-3
TGTGCCAGCAGCTTTAGGGACAGGGTGGACACCATATATTTT
CASSFRDRVDTIYF
>NA|TRBV19|NA|TRBJ2-7
TGTGCCAGTAGTATTCTAGGGGGCGAGCAGTACTTC
CASSILGGEQYF
>NA|TRBV18|NA|TRBJ2-7
TGTGCCAGCTCACCACCCTCACAGGGTTCCAACTACGAGCAGTACTTC
CASSPPSQGSNYEQYF
>NA|TRBV5-6|NA|TRBJ2-1
TGTGCCAGCAGCTTGGGTCTGGGCGCGGGGCGGGACAATGAGCAGTTCTTC
CASSLGLGAGRDNEQFF
>NA|TRBV30|NA|TRBJ1-4
TGTGCCTGGAGTGGGGGACACGGGGAAAAACTGTTTTTT
CAWSGGHGEKLFF
>NA|TRBV19|NA|TRBJ1-1
TGTGCCAGTAGTATCAAACTTTCAAGTGTGACTGAAGCTTTCTTT
CASSIKLSSVTEAFF
>NA|TRBV7-9|NA|TRBJ1-3
TGTGCCAGCAGCACTGGCATCTACGGACACTCGGGCGGAAACACCATATATTTT
CASSTGIYGHSGGNTIYF
>medium-sized|TRBV28|TRBD1|TRBJ1-1
TGTGCCAGCAGGTACTTGACAGGGGGAGGCACTGAAGCTTTCTTT
CASRYLTGGGTEAFF
>NA|TRBV7-9|TRBD1|TRBJ1-1
TGTTCCAGCAAGTCCGGGACAGGGGGCCAGGTCGGAGAAGCTTTCTTT
CSSKSGTGGQVGEAFF
>few|TRBV6-6|NA|TRBJ1-2
TGTGCCAGCAGAGAGGGTCGAGGCTACACCTTC
CASREGRGYTF
>NA|TRBV19|TRBD1|TRBJ1-2
TGTGCCAGTAGTATCGGGGCAGGGGGCGAAGTGCGGAATGGCTACACCTTC
CASSIGAGGEVRNGYTF
>NA|TRBV7-6|TRBD1|TRBJ2-7
TGTGCCAGCAGCTTAGGGGGGACAGGGCCCAACGAGCAGTACTTC
CASSLGGTGPNEQYF
>NA|TRBV9|TRBD2|TRBJ2-5
TGTGCCAGCAGTAGCGGGGCGGAGACCCAGTACTTC
CASSSGAETQYF
>NA|TRBV7-2|TRBD2|TRBJ2-1
TGTGCCAGCAGCTTCTGGACTAGCGGCAATGAGCAGTTCTTC
CASSFWTSGNEQFF
>NA|TRBV7-2|NA|TRBJ2-1
TGTGCCAGCAGCTTAGCGGGAGTGGTTTTAGATGAGCAGTTCTTC
CASSLAGVVLDEQFF
>NA|TRBV4-3|TRBD1|TRBJ1-4
TGCGCCAGCAGCCAAGATACAGGGGGACTGTGGGAAAAACTGTTTTTT
CASSQDTGGLWEKLFF
>few|TRBV19|TRBD1|TRBJ1-4
TGTGCCACCGCCGGGACAGGTGGTGAAAAACTGTTTTTT
CATAGTGGEKLFF
>NA|TRBV19|TRBD1|TRBJ1-2
TGTGCCAGTAGTATAGGAGGGGGCGCTTACTATGGCTACACCTTC
CASSIGGGAYYGYTF
>NA|TRBV11-2|TRBD1|TRBJ1-6
TGTGCCAGCAGCTTAAGGGGGCAGGGCTTAAATTCACCCCTCCACTTT
CASSLRGQGLNSPLHF
>few|TRBV5-1|TRBD1|TRBJ2-7
TGCGCCAGCAGCGCGGGACAGGGGGCCTACGAGCAGTACTTC
CASSAGQGAYEQYF
>few|TRBV6-5|TRBD2|TRBJ2-1
TGTGCCAGCAGTTACAAACTAGCGGACAATGAGCAGTTCTTC
CASSYKLADNEQFF
>NA|TRBV28|NA|TRBJ1-6
TGTGCCAGTAGATATAGTGGGGCGGCTTCACCCCTCCACTTT
CASRYSGAASPLHF
>NA|TRBV4-3|TRBD1|TRBJ1-1
TGCGCCAGCAGCCACCGAGACAGGGAATACACTGAAGCTTTCTTT
CASSHRDREYTEAFF
>NA|TRBV6-6|NA|TRBJ2-2
TGTGCCAGCAGTTACGCCGTAGTAAACGGGGAGCTGTTTTTT
CASSYAVVNGELFF
>few|TRBV19|TRBD2|TRBJ2-1
TGTGCCAGTAGTTTTCGGGGACTAGCGGGAGGGCCTGGTAATGAGCAGTTCTTC
CASSFRGLAGGPGNEQFF
>NA|TRBV7-8|TRBD2|TRBJ2-3
TGTGCCAGCAGCCTGGTTGCCCTAGCGGAGCTCACAGATACGCAGTATTTT
CASSLVALAELTDTQYF
>NA|TRBV27|NA|TRBJ2-1
TGTGCCAGCAGTACCAGCATGAGAGGGAGTAAAAGTGAGCAGTTCTTC
CASSTSMRGSKSEQFF
>NA|TRBV6-5|TRBD2|TRBJ2-1
TGTGCCAGCATTGCAGCGGGGGGGCCTAGGAATGAGCAGTTCTTC
CASIAAGGPRNEQFF
>NA|TRBV19|TRBD2|TRBJ2-5
TGTGCCAGTACCCCTCGACTAGCGGGAGGGGGAGAGACCCAGTACTTC
CASTPRLAGGGETQYF
>once|TRBV28|TRBD2|TRBJ2-5
TGTGCCAGCTTCTCCGCGGGGAGGGGAGAGACCCAGTACTTC
CASFSAGRGETQYF
>NA|TRBV28|TRBD2|TRBJ2-5
TGTGCCAGCAGCCCCGGGGGGCAAGAGACCCAGTACTTC
CASSPGGQETQYF
>NA|TRBV9|TRBD2|TRBJ2-3
TGTGCCAGCAGCACTCGAGCGGGGGGGAGCACAGATACGCAGTATTTT
CASSTRAGGSTDTQYF
>NA|TRBV30|TRBD1|TRBJ1-5
TGTGCCTGGGGACAGGGTGGAGGGAGAAGCAATCAGCCCCAGCATTTT
CAWGQGGGRSNQPQHF
>once|TRBV2|TRBD2|TRBJ2-5
TGTGCCAGCAGTGCGCTGCGGGAGGGTGAGACCCAGTACTTC
CASSALREGETQYF
>NA|TRBV19|NA|TRBJ1-1
TGTGCCAGTGAACAGGGAGACTTGGGGGCCACTGAAGCTTTCTTT
CASEQGDLGATEAFF
>once|TRBV5-4|NA|TRBJ1-1
TGTGCCAGCAGTCCCTTCGAGGTCAGAAACACTGAAGCTTTCTTT
CASSPFEVRNTEAFF
>NA|TRBV28|TRBD1|TRBJ1-5
TGTGCCAGCAGTCGGACAGGGGTCGGGGGTCAGCCCCAGCATTTT
CASSRTGVGGQPQHF
>NA|TRBV9|TRBD2|TRBJ2-1
TGTGCCAGCAGCGTCATAGCGGGGGGGGTCCACAATGAGCAGTTCTTC
CASSVIAGGVHNEQFF
>NA|TRBV5-6|TRBD2|TRBJ2-1
TGTGCCAGCAGTCTACTAGCGGGGGGGCTCGTGCAGTTCTTC
CASSLLAGGLVQFF
>NA|TRBV7-2|NA|TRBJ2-7
TGTGCCAGCAGCCCCCGATATCAGGGAGGCCACGAGCAGTACTTC
CASSPRYQGGHEQYF
>NA|TRBV30|TRBD2|TRBJ2-3
TGTGCCTGGAGTCCGAGGACTAGCGGGGGCGAGGATACGCAGTATTTT
CAWSPRTSGGEDTQYF
>NA|TRBV5-1|TRBD1|TRBJ2-7
TGCGCCAGCAGCCCAAGGGGGGACAGGGCGAGGGAGCAGTACTTC
CASSPRGDRAREQYF
>NA|TRBV19|TRBD1|TRBJ1-5
TGTGCCAGTAGTACCTCGACAGGGTGGCCCCAGCATTTT
CASSTSTGWPQHF
>NA|TRBV27|NA|TRBJ2-7
TGTGCCAGCAGTTGGTCTAGCGCGGAACCCTACGAGCAGTACTTC
CASSWSSAEPYEQYF